This TCR beta chain was profiled in a study of shared clonotypes between healthy human individuals. Points from the study as a whole: There were few donors, and this limited the genetic and exposure-history diversity represented.

Comments on this clone: The antigen remains undetermined.

The authors split each subset's genomic DNA evenly across several immunoSEQ plates. TCRdb's copy holds only in-frame clones and misses some; the assay was immunoSEQ multiplex PCR. Here the sample spans a few hundred thousand clones, around 77% being singletons. This CDR3 comprises 17 residues. V was shortened by 4 bases and J by 2 bases, with 21 bases between the two germline ends. Germline-derived CDR1 and CDR2 are SEHNR and FQNEAQ (reference sequence). Researchers drew on some 97 million PBMCs for genomic DNA from unsorted samples. Sequencing was performed on PBMCs. This sequence joins TRBV7-9 and TRBJ2-7, with D possibly matching TRBD1 (6 bases). This receptor was obtained from a woman between 40 and 55 years old in good health. Some clones in this sample may be carry-over from other donors' samples. CDR3 sequence (DNA): TGTGCCAGCAGCTCCCCGACCCCCGGGACAACCACCTACGAGCAGTACTTC. Protein product: CASSSPTPGTTTYEQYF.